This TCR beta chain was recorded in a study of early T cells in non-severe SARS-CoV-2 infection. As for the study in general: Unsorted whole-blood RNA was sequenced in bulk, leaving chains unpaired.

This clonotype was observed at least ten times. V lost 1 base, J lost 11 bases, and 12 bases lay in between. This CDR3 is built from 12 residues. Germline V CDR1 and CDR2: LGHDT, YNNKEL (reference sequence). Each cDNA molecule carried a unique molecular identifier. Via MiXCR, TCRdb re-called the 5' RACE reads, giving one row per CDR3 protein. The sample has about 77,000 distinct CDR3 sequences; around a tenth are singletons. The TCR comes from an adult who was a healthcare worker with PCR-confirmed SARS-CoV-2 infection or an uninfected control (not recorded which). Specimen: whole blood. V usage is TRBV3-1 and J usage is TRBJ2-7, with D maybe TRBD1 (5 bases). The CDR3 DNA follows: TGTGCCAGCAGCCAAGGCAAAAACAGGAAGTACTTC. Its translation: CASSQGKNRKYF.